These T cell receptor beta chains were read from a single sample in a study of shared clonotypes between healthy human individuals. Sequencing used immunoSEQ multiplex PCR; TCRdb keeps in-frame clones, though not all of them. The table includes 2 million to 2.5 million clones, roughly 92% detected once. The specimen sequenced was naive CD4+ T cells from PBMCs. The receptors originated from a man aged 18 to 29 in good health. Some clones in this sample may be carry-over from other donors' samples. The CDR3 runs from the conserved cysteine through the conserved F or W. A D gene is named only where the DNA matches it firmly. Some rows mark clone size as missing; the rest say once, few, many or name a class of expanded clone.

>NA|NA|TRBV4-2|TRBJ2-1
TGTGCCAGCAGCCAATCACGGGGACAACCCTACAATGAGCAGTTCTTC
CASSQSRGQPYNEQFF
>NA|NA|TRBV14|TRBJ1-1
TGTGCCAGCAGCCAAGATAGTGGCGCTGAAGCTTTCTTT
CASSQDSGAEAFF
>NA|NA|TRBV5-1|TRBJ2-1
TGCGCCAGCAGCTTGGAAGGGTTGGGCAATGAGCAGTTCTTC
CASSLEGLGNEQFF
>NA|once|TRBV28|TRBJ1-4
TGTGCCAGCAGCAATCTGGACAGACCTAGGGGCGAAAAACTGTTTTTT
CASSNLDRPRGEKLFF
>TRBD2|NA|TRBV5-1|TRBJ2-2
TGCGCCAGCAGCTTGGTGTTAGCGGGAGGAACAGGGCTGTTTTTT
CASSLVLAGGTGLFF
>TRBD1|NA|TRBV18|TRBJ1-2
TGTGCCAGCTCAGCGTCCTTCCAGGGGGCGGACTATGGCTACACCTTC
CASSASFQGADYGYTF
>TRBD2|once|TRBV18|TRBJ2-5
TGTGCCAGCTCACCACCAGCAGCGGGAGGAGGGGAGACCCAGTACTTC
CASSPPAAGGGETQYF
>NA|NA|TRBV9|TRBJ2-5
TGTGCCAGCAGCGTAGAAGGAGGGGGACAAGAGACCCAGTACTTC
CASSVEGGGQETQYF
>NA|few|TRBV19|TRBJ1-5
TGTGCCAGTAGTATCAGCGGCTATAGCAATCAGCCCCAGCATTTT
CASSISGYSNQPQHF
>NA|NA|TRBV19|TRBJ2-2
TGTGCCAGTAGTATAGGTCGGATCCGGGCTCCTAAGGGGCGGGAGCTGTTTTTT
CASSIGRIRAPKGRELFF
>TRBD2|NA|TRBV28|TRBJ2-5
TGTGCCAGCAGTCCGTTACTAGCGGGAGTAGAGACCCAGTACTTC
CASSPLLAGVETQYF
>NA|NA|TRBV10-3|TRBJ1-1
TGTGCCATCAGTGACCCGACAGTGAACACTGAAGCTTTCTTT
CAISDPTVNTEAFF
>TRBD2|NA|TRBV9|TRBJ2-2
TGTGCCAGCAGCCCACAGGCGGGAGAGACCACCGGGGAGCTGTTTTTT
CASSPQAGETTGELFF
>NA|NA|TRBV10-3|TRBJ1-5
TGTGCCATCCGGGACCTCAATCAGCCCCAGCATTTT
CAIRDLNQPQHF
>NA|NA|TRBV7-9|TRBJ2-7
TGTGCCAGCAGCCCCGGGGACCCACGAAGCTACGAGCAGTACTTC
CASSPGDPRSYEQYF
>NA|NA|TRBV6-6|TRBJ1-4
TGTGCCAGCATCACAGGGCCAGCGGGGAAACTGTTTTTT
CASITGPAGKLFF
>TRBD1|NA|TRBV4-2|TRBJ1-1
TGTGCCAGCAGCCAAGAGACAGGGGTATGGAACACTGAAGCTTTCTTT
CASSQETGVWNTEAFF
>NA|NA|TRBV7-2|TRBJ2-5
TGTGCCAGCAGCGAGCCAGGGACGGAACAAGAGACCCAGTACTTC
CASSEPGTEQETQYF
>NA|NA|TRBV29-1|TRBJ2-5
TGCAGCGTCCCGAGGGGGAGTGGAGAGACCCAGTACTTC
CSVPRGSGETQYF
>NA|NA|TRBV28|TRBJ1-2
TGTGCCAGCAGTTCCCCGGGGGGTCGAGGCTACACCTTC
CASSSPGGRGYTF
>NA|NA|TRBV5-1|TRBJ2-1
TGCGCCAGCAGCGTCCCCACTGGCTACAATGAGCAGTTCTTC
CASSVPTGYNEQFF
>NA|NA|TRBV28|TRBJ2-5
TGTGCCAGCAGTTTATCGGCGGAAGAGACCCAGTACTTC
CASSLSAEETQYF
>TRBD2|NA|TRBV28|TRBJ2-3
TGTGCCAGCAGTTCGGGGGGGGGACCAGATACGCAGTATTTT
CASSSGGGPDTQYF